The 17 T cell receptor beta chains presented below share a single source sample, sequenced in a study of cytomegalovirus exposure and HLA in healthy donors. PCR employed 60 Vbeta and 13 Jbeta primers. Profiling relied on immunoSEQ multiplex PCR, and the TCRdb table lists in-frame clones only, not all of them. The sample has 40,000 to 60,000 clones, and its top ten clones hold approximately 2.4%. The source material was PBMCs. The receptor source for this set is a female donor in good health and CMV-seronegative.

This chain connects TRBV6-4 to TRBJ2-3; tentative D call: TRBD2 (7 bases). Germline CDR1 is MRHNA and CDR2 is SNTAGT. The CDR3 has 13 residues. V was shortened by 3 bases and J by 4 bases, with 8 bases between the two germline ends. Here the CDR3 DNA reads TGTGCCAGCAGTGAAGGGGGGGCAGATACGCAGTATTTT. Translating gives CASSEGGADTQYF.

The J gene is TRBJ2-3, the V gene TRBV6-5; 12 positions match TRBD2. CDR1 and CDR2 (germline): MNHEY, SVGAGI. V shed 4 bases and J 7 bases; nucleotides not matched to a gene: 6. CDR3 size: 15 residues. CDR3 loop: CASSSGLAGAHTQYF. CDR3 DNA: TGTGCCAGCAGTTCGGGACTAGCGGGCGCGCATACGCAGTATTTT.

V usage is TRBV30 and J usage is TRBJ1-2; no reliable D call. CDR3 length equals 13 residues. V was cut by 3 bases and J by 2 bases, with 10 bases left in between. Germline CDR1 reads GTSNPN; CDR2 reads SVGIG (reference sequence). In DNA, the CDR3 is TGTGCCTGGAGCGCACAGTTCAACTATGGCTACACCTTC. This encodes CAWSAQFNYGYTF.

The chain joins TRBV4-3 to TRBJ1-1; the D is unclear. CDR1 is LGHNA and CDR2 is YSLEER in the germline V gene. This CDR3 comprises 15 residues. Between the trimmed V and J ends, which lost 4 bases and 0 bases, there was a span of 12 bases. CDR3 sequence reads: CASSPRVDMNTEAFF. CDR3 coding DNA: TGCGCCAGCAGCCCGCGGGTAGATATGAACACTGAAGCTTTCTTT.

The chain links TRBV5-4 to TRBJ1-2; D is ambiguous. V dropped 3 bases and J dropped 1 base, with 10 bases sitting between them. From germline, CDR1 is SGHNT and CDR2 YYREEE (reference sequence). The CDR3 is made up of 14 amino acids. In DNA form, the CDR3 reads TGTGCCAGCAGCTCCGGCGGGGTTAACTATGGCTACACCTTC. This translates into CASSSGGVNYGYTF.

The V call is TRBV29-1, the J call TRBJ2-7; weak D call: TRBD1 (6 bases). CDR1 is SQVTM and CDR2 is ANQGSEA in the germline V gene. V was trimmed by 3 bases and J by 1 base, leaving 7 bases between them. The CDR3 length is 12 residues. This CDR3 is CSVETGSYEQYF. The CDR3 DNA follows: TGCAGCGTTGAGACAGGATCCTACGAGCAGTACTTC.

The CDR3, as DNA: TGCAGCGCCCCCCAAACAGGGGGATCTGAAGCTTTCTTT. It translates to CSAPQTGGSEAFF. This chain joins TRBV29-1 and TRBJ1-1; the match to TRBD1 covers 8 bases. Germline V gene data show CDR1 as SQVTM and CDR2 as ANQGSEA. Trimming cost V 7 bases and J 6 bases; bases outside gene matches: 10. The CDR3 runs to 13 residues.

The chain couples TRBV5-4 to TRBJ1-1, with 7 nucleotides matching TRBD1. This CDR3 is 15 amino acids long. The V and J ends lost 4 bases and 1 base, in that order; junction bases with no gene match: 7. Germline CDR1 is SGHNT and CDR2 is YYREEE (reference sequence). The CDR3 DNA is TGTGCCAGCAGCGACCGGGACAGAGCGAACACTGAAGCTTTCTTT. It codes for CASSDRDRANTEAFF.

V and J are TRBV27 and TRBJ2-7; possibly TRBD1 for D (6 bases). The CDR3 has 16 amino acids. Trimming shortened V by 4 bases and J by 0 bases, and 16 bases separated the two germline ends. Per germline, CDR1 MNHEY and CDR2 SMNVEV (reference sequence). The CDR3 here is CASSSKTGAASYEQYF. The CDR3 coding sequence is TGTGCCAGCAGTTCGAAGACAGGAGCTGCCTCCTACGAGCAGTACTTC.

The chain employs TRBV9 and TRBJ2-3; 7 bases line up with TRBD1. The CDR3 runs to 13 residues. V shed 3 bases and J 9 bases; nucleotides not matched to a gene: 7. Germline V gives CDR1 SGDLS, CDR2 YYNGEE. In DNA form, the CDR3 reads TGTGCCAGCAGCGGACAGGGTGCAGGGACGCAGTATTTT. Amino acids: CASSGQGAGTQYF.

The rearrangement uses TRBV30 and TRBJ2-5; possibly TRBD2 for D (6 bases). The DNA end is a closer match to TRBJ2-7, so the J assignment may be wrong. This CDR3 has 14 amino acids. The germline CDR1 and CDR2 sequences are GTSNPN and SVGIG (reference sequence). The CDR3 nucleotides read TGTGCCTGGGCGCGGGACTCAGCAACCTACGAGCAGTACTTC. Translating gives CAWARDSATYEQYF.

The rearrangement joins TRBV9 to TRBJ2-5; maybe TRBD1 (6 bases). The V and J ends lost 6 bases and 7 bases respectively, with 13 bases between them. CDR1 and CDR2 from the germline V gene are SGDLS and YYNGEE. This CDR3 comprises 12 residues. CDR3 in amino acids: CASTGEQGTQYF. CDR3 DNA sequence: TGTGCCAGCACCGGGGAACAGGGGACCCAGTACTTC.

This chain connects TRBV7-8 to TRBJ2-5; D is possibly TRBD2 (5 bases). Per germline, CDR1 SGHVS and CDR2 FQNEAQ. V was clipped by 4 bases and J by 2 bases, with 17 bases between them. The CDR3 is made up of 16 amino acids. The CDR3 protein is CASSSDPVATQETQYF. CDR3 DNA: TGTGCCAGCAGCTCCGATCCTGTAGCGACTCAAGAGACCCAGTACTTC.

The chain carries TRBV5-6 and TRBJ2-7, with TRBD1 matching 8 bases. This CDR3 spans 12 amino acids. The trim removed 7 bases at V and 3 bases at J, leaving 3 bases unmatched. Germline values: CDR1 SGHDT, CDR2 YYEEEE. The CDR3 sequence is CASGQGIYEQYF. In nucleotides, the CDR3 is TGTGCCAGCGGACAGGGAATCTACGAGCAGTACTTC.

V is TRBV13 and J is TRBJ2-7, with 7 bases lining up with TRBD2. Germline values: CDR1 PRHDT, CDR2 FYEKMQ (reference sequence). The CDR3 sequence is 14 residues long. Trimming removed 5 bases from V and 4 bases from J; junction bases left unmatched: 8. The CDR3 DNA is TGTGCCAGCAGCAGCCCGGGACTACTATACGAGCAGTACTTC. Translating it yields CASSSPGLLYEQYF.

This rearrangement joins TRBV5-1 to TRBJ2-7, with 8 bases lining up with TRBD1. CDR3 length equals 14 residues. Germline values: CDR1 SGHRS, CDR2 YFSETQ. Trimming at V came to 4 bases and at J to 3 bases, leaving 6 bases not matched to a gene. For the CDR3, the DNA is TGCGCCAGCAGCGGAGGGACAGGCCTCTACGAGCAGTACTTC. Amino acid sequence: CASSGGTGLYEQYF.

The CDR3 DNA reads TGTGCCTGGAGTGCAGGGAGGCAGCCCCAGCATTTT. It yields the protein CAWSAGRQPQHF. This rearrangement joins TRBV30 to TRBJ1-5; TRBD1 is a possible D gene (5 bases). The germline CDR1 and CDR2 sequences are GTSNPN and SVGIG (reference sequence). The CDR3 runs to 12 residues. V lost 1 base, J lost 7 bases, and 8 bases lay in between. Combining the CDR3 with reference TRBV30 and TRBJ1-5 gives the whole variable domain SQTIHQWPATLVQPVGSPLSLECTVEGTSNPNLYWYRQAAGRGLQLLFYSVGIGQISSEVPQNLSASRPQDRQFILSSKKLLLSDSGFYLCAWSAGRQPQHFGDGTRLSIL.